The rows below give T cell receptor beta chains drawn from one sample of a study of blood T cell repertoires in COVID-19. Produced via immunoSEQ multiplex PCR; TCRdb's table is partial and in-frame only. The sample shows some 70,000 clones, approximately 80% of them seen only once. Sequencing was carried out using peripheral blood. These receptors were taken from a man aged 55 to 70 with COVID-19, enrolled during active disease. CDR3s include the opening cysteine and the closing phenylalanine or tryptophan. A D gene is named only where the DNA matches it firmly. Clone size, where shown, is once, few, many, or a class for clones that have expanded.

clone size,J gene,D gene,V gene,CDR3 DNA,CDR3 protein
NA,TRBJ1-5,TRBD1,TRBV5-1,TGCGCCAGCAGGGAAGGGACAGGCAATCAGCCCCAGCATTTT,CASREGTGNQPQHF
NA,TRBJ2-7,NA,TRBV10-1,TGCGCCAGCAGTGAAGGAACGGGAATCTACGAGCAGTACTTC,CASSEGTGIYEQYF
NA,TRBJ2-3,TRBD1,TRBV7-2,TGTGCCAGCAGCCAAGGGGACAGGGGGCATACGCAGTATTTT,CASSQGDRGHTQYF
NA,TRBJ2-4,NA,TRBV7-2,TGTGCCAGCAGCTTAGGGGAAGCGGGCCACAAAAACATTCAGTACTTC,CASSLGEAGHKNIQYF
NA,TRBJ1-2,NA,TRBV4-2,TGTGCCAGCAGCCAAGGGAGGGGAGCAGGAACCTTC,CASSQGRGAGTF
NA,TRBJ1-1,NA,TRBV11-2,TGTGCCAGCAGCTTACAGTTGGGGGGGCACACTGAAGCTTTCTTT,CASSLQLGGHTEAFF
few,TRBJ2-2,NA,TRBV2,TGTGCCAGCAGTGATCTGCAGTTATACGGGGAGCTGTTTTTT,CASSDLQLYGELFF
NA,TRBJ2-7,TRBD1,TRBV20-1,TGCAGTGCTAGTTCCGGGACAGGGGCCCTCGAGCAGTACTTC,CSASSGTGALEQYF
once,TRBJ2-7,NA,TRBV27,TGTGCCAGCGGAGGCCAAAGCTCCTACGAGCAGTACTTC,CASGGQSSYEQYF
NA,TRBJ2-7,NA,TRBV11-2,TGTGCCAGCAGCCATAACGGGGCCTACGAGCAGTACTTC,CASSHNGAYEQYF
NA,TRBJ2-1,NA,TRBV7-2,TGTGCCAGCAGCTTATACGCGAGCTCCTACAATGAGCAGTTCTTC,CASSLYASSYNEQFF
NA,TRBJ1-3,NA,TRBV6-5,TGTGCCAGCAGCCAGGGAATAGGTGGAAACACCATATATTTT,CASSQGIGGNTIYF
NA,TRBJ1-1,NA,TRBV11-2,TGTGCCAGCAGCCCAGTGGGGGGGTCAGGCACTGAAGCTTTCTTT,CASSPVGGSGTEAFF
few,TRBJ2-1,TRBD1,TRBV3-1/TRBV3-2,TGTGCCAGCAGTCTGGGACAGGGGTCGGATGAGCAGTTCTTC,CASSLGQGSDEQFF
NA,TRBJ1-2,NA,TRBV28,TGTGCCAGCAGTTCAATAACGACAACTAACTATGGCTACACCTTC,CASSSITTTNYGYTF
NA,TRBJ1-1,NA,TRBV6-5,TGTGCCAGCAGTTACTCTTTCAGGGGACACACTGAAGCTTTCTTT,CASSYSFRGHTEAFF
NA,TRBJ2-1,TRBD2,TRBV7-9,TGTGCCAGCAGCCCTCGGGGACTAGCGGGGGCCTACAATGAGCAGTTCTTC,CASSPRGLAGAYNEQFF
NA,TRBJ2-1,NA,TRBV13,TGTGCCAGCAGCTTAGAGCCGGGGGAGCAGTTCTTC,CASSLEPGEQFF
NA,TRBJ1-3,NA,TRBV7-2,TGTGCCAGCACCCCGGGCCACCCCAGGGACACCATATATTTT,CASTPGHPRDTIYF
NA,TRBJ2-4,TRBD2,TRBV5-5,TGTGCCAGCAGCTTAATGACTAGCGGAAAAAACATTCAGTACTTC,CASSLMTSGKNIQYF
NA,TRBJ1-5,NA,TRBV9,TGTGCCAGCAGCGTCGGGAATCAGCCCCAGCATTTT,CASSVGNQPQHF
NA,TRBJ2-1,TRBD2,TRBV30,TGTGCCTGGACCCTGGGGGGGGAGAGGGTCAATGAGCAGTTCTTC,CAWTLGGERVNEQFF
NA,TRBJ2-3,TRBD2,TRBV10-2,TGCGCCAGCCTACTAGCGGGGGATACGCAGTATTTT,CASLLAGDTQYF
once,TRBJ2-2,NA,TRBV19,TGTGCCAGTAGTCAAGTACAGGGAACAAACACCGGGGAGCTGTTTTTT,CASSQVQGTNTGELFF
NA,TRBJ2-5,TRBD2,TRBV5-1,TGCGCCAGCAGCGTGGGACTAGCGGGAGCAAGTGAGACCCAGTACTTC,CASSVGLAGASETQYF
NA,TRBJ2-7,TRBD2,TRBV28,TGTGCCAGCAGTTTAGGAGCGGGGGGGTCCTACGAGCAGTACTTC,CASSLGAGGSYEQYF
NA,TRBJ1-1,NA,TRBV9,TGTGCCAGCGGGGCGGGACGCACGAACACTGAAGCTTTCTTT,CASGAGRTNTEAFF